This note documents a single T cell receptor (beta chain) sequence. Antigen unknown. The sample belongs to a study of cytomegalovirus exposure and HLA in healthy donors. General study findings and limits: Among the CMV-associated chains, a few were confirmed in vitro as specific for CMV antigens.

The data were produced by immunoSEQ multiplex PCR, yet TCRdb's version contains in-frame clones alone and is incomplete. The sample contains 85,000 to 120,000 clones, approximately 94% of which appear only once. The sample was PBMCs. This TCR derives from a woman aged 18-30 years in good health and CMV-seronegative.

CDR3 nucleotide sequence: TGTGCCAGTAGTCCCCGACAGGGTGGCTACACCTTC. Protein product: CASSPRQGGYTF. The J gene is TRBJ1-2, the V gene TRBV19, with TRBD1 identical over 7 bases. Trimming removed 5 bases from V and 7 bases from J; junction bases left unmatched: 4. This CDR3 comprises 12 residues. Looked up from germline, CDR1 is LNHDA and CDR2 is SQIVND (reference sequence).